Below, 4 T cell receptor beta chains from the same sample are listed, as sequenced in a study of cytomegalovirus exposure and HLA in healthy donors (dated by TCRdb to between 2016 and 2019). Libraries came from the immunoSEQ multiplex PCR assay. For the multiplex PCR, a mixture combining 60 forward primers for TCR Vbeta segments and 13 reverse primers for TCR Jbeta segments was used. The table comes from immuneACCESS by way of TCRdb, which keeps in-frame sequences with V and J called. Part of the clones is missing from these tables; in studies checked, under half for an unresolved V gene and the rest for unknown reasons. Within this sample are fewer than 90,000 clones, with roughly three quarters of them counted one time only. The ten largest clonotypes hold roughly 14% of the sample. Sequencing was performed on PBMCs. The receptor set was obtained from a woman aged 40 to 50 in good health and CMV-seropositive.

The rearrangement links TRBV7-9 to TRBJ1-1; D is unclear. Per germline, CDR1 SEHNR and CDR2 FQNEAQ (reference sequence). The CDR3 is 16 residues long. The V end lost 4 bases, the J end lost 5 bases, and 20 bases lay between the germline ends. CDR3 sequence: CASSSGLREGSTEAFF. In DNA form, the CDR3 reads TGTGCCAGCAGCTCGGGGTTGAGGGAGGGAAGTACTGAAGCTTTCTTT.

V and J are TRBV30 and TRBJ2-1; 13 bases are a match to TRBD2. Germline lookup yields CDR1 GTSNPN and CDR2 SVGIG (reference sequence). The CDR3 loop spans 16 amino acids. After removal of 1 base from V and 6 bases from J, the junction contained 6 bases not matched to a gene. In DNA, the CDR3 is TGTGCCTGGAGTGGGGAGGGACTAGCGGGATCCAATGAGCAGTTCTTC. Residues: CAWSGEGLAGSNEQFF.

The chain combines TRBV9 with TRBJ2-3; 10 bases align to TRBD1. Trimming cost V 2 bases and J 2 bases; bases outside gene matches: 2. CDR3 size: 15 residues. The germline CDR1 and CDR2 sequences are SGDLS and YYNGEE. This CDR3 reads CASSVGQGTTDTQYF. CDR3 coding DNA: TGTGCCAGCAGCGTGGGACAGGGGACCACAGATACGCAGTATTTT.

CDR3 sequence reads: CASSLSVNQPQHF. CDR3 nucleotides: TGTGCCAGCAGCTTGTCAGTTAATCAGCCCCAGCATTTT. This chain connects TRBV5-6 to TRBJ1-5; D gene unclear. The length of the CDR3 is 13 residues. Trimming left V 1 base short and J 4 bases short, with 6 bases between. The germline V gene has CDR1 SGHDT and CDR2 YYEEEE.